This T cell receptor (beta chain) was recovered during a study of graft-versus-host responses after intestinal transplantation. Study-level background: Among the recipients, transplants were multivisceral, liver-intestinal, or isolated intestinal.

Regarding the study as a whole: Within the allografts of patients who had graft-donor T cell macrochimerism, graft-versus-host to host-versus-graft clonal ratios were high.

Generated by immunoSEQ multiplex PCR, the TCRdb table keeps only in-frame clones and is missing some. The sample shows about 25,000 clones, about 93% of them seen only once. Germline-derived CDR1 and CDR2 are MDHEN and SYDVKM. Trimming left V 2 bases short and J 3 bases short, with 17 bases between. The CDR3 spans 16 residues. A note on this clone: Its matching antigen is unknown.

This clonotype was sampled from a human patient who received an intestinal transplant, so some T cells may come from the graft donor. The sample was PBMCs, taken just over 29 days after intestinal transplant. V is TRBV28 and J is TRBJ2-7; D is perhaps TRBD2 (6 bases). The CDR3 loop reads CASSLGDSLRFYEQYF. DNA for the CDR3: TGTGCCAGCAGTTTAGGGGACTCCCTCAGGTTCTACGAGCAGTACTTC.